This T cell receptor beta chain was identified during a study of persistence of HIV-infected CD4 T cells. This clone appeared a few times. The antigen is undetermined. The libraries were made with immunoSEQ version 4 in survey mode. Clones were read by immunoSEQ multiplex PCR, and TCRdb kept only the in-frame ones, dropping some. The repertoire has over 10,000 clones, about 70% of them found once; the top ten carry 6.9%. Overlapping HIV-1 Gag 15-mer peptides at about 1 ug per peptide per mL were used. Responding CD4+ T cells were sorted by upregulation of both CD40 ligand and CD69. The TCR was taken from an adult man with HIV who was CMV-seropositive. This sample comprised CD4+ T cells sorted from PBMCs after roughly 18-hour stimulation, obtained from a patient who received antiretroviral therapy.

The CDR3 loop is CASGGQGGGYTF. The CDR3 nucleotides are TGCGCCAGCGGGGGACAAGGAGGTGGCTACACCTTC. The chain has TRBV10-1 and TRBJ1-2; possibly TRBD1 for D (6 bases). This CDR3 contains 12 residues. The V end was cut by 8 bases, the J end by 7 bases, with 14 bases between. Germline assignment: CDR1 WNHNN and CDR2 SYGVQD (reference sequence).